Below, 20 T cell receptor beta chains from the same sample are listed, as sequenced in a study of cytomegalovirus exposure and HLA in healthy donors. Primers for the PCR totalled 60 Vbeta and 13 Jbeta. Sequencing used immunoSEQ multiplex PCR; TCRdb keeps in-frame clones, though not all of them. The sample has over 100,000 clones, roughly 78% seen once. Sequenced sample: PBMCs. Source of these receptors: a woman aged 30 to 39 in good health and CMV-seropositive.

This rearrangement joins TRBV7-2 to TRBJ1-1; the D gene is possibly TRBD1 (5 bases). Germline V gene lookup returns CDR1 SGHTA and CDR2 FQGNSA. Trimming removed 1 base at V and 2 bases at J, with 11 bases between. The CDR3 spans 15 residues. CDR3 protein: CASSLVTTGNTEAFF. CDR3 bases: TGTGCCAGCAGCTTAGTTACCACAGGAAACACTGAAGCTTTCTTT.

J is TRBJ1-5 and V is TRBV28, with a weak D call TRBD1 (6 bases). Trimming cost V 10 bases and J 9 bases, with 25 bases left between them. Germline loops: CDR1 MDHEN, CDR2 SYDVKM. CDR3 length equals 15 residues. The CDR3 is CATGRTVGGATPQHF. CDR3 sequence (DNA): TGTGCCACCGGAAGGACCGTGGGGGGGGCCACGCCCCAGCATTTT.

CDR3 nucleotide sequence: TGTGCCAGCAGCCCCCGTAGGGGACAGAGCGAGTCCGGGGAGCTGTTTTTT. It specifies CASSPRRGQSESGELFF. This chain links TRBV9 with TRBJ2-2; 7 positions match TRBD1. The CDR3 is made up of 17 amino acids. The V gene's germline CDR1 is SGDLS and CDR2 YYNGEE. V dropped 4 bases and J dropped 6; count of bases not matched to a gene: 15.

The genes are TRBV6-1 and TRBJ2-7; D possibly corresponds to TRBD2 (6 bases). Trimming cost V 3 bases and J 4 bases, with 10 bases left between them. The CDR3 runs to 13 residues. Germline V gives CDR1 MNHNS, CDR2 SASEGT. In nucleotides, the CDR3 is TGTGCCAGCAGTGACTGGCTAGCGTACGAGCAGTACTTC. Protein product: CASSDWLAYEQYF.

CDR3 sequence reads: CASSLARWDGSSYEQYF. For the CDR3, the DNA is TGTGCCAGCAGCTTAGCGAGGTGGGACGGGAGCTCCTACGAGCAGTACTTC. V is TRBV7-7 and J is TRBJ2-7; D may be TRBD2 (6 bases). CDR1 is SSHAT and CDR2 is FNYEAQ in the germline V gene (reference sequence). The CDR3 totals 17 residues. The V end lost 0 bases, the J end lost 0 bases, and 15 bases lay between the germline ends.

The chain carries TRBV7-9 and TRBJ1-2; 8 bases line up with TRBD1. CDR1 is SEHNR and CDR2 is FQNEAQ in the germline V gene (reference sequence). The CDR3 is 14 residues long. V lost 0 bases and J lost 8; bases outside the gene matches: 5. The CDR3 region is CASSLAWTGIGYTF. The CDR3 bases are TGTGCCAGCAGCTTAGCGTGGACAGGGATCGGCTACACCTTC. The entire variable domain, with the rest obtained from reference TRBV7-9 and TRBJ1-2, is as follows: DTGVSQNPRHKITKRGQNVTFRCDPISEHNRLYWYRQTLGQGPEFLTYFQNEAQLEKSRLLSDRFSAERPKGSFSTLEIQRTEQGDSAMYLCASSLAWTGIGYTFGSGTRLTVV.

The rearrangement uses TRBV18 and TRBJ1-1, with D tentatively TRBD1 (6 bases). The germline CDR1 and CDR2 sequences are KGHSH and LQKENI. V was pared by 5 bases and J by 1 base, with 14 bases between. The CDR3 is 15 amino acids. The CDR3 nucleotides are TGTGCCAGCTCAGCGAACAGGGTTCCGAACACTGAAGCTTTCTTT. Amino acids: CASSANRVPNTEAFF.

This rearrangement joins TRBV6-5 to TRBJ1-1, with 10 bases aligning to TRBD1. The CDR3 runs 15 residues. The J segment lost 5 bases and the V segment lost 5 bases, leaving 8 bases of the junction unmatched. Germline CDR1 MNHEY, CDR2 SVGAGI. Here the CDR3 reads CASSRDRGRKTEAFF. The CDR3 nucleotides read TGTGCCAGCAGTCGCGACAGGGGGCGAAAAACTGAAGCTTTCTTT.

The gene calls are TRBV4-2 and TRBJ2-3; TRBD2 aligns across 13 bases. This CDR3 has 14 amino acids. With V trimmed by 1 base and J by 10 bases, 2 bases remained unmatched. The V gene's germline CDR1 is LGHNA and CDR2 YNFKEQ. CDR3 coding DNA: TGTGCCAGCAGCCAAGCCGGGACTAGCGGGGCGCAGTATTTT. Translation gives CASSQAGTSGAQYF.

The sample holds a few counts of this clone. This chain connects TRBV6-1 to TRBJ1-5; 7 bases are a match to TRBD1. The CDR3 has 15 residues. The V gene's germline CDR1 is MNHNS and CDR2 SASEGT. Trimming removed 6 bases from V and 6 bases from J; junction bases left unmatched: 11. The CDR3, as DNA: TGTGCCAGCAGGACGACAGGGTTCGGTAGTCAGCCCCAGCATTTT. This translates into CASRTTGFGSQPQHF.

The rearrangement uses TRBV29-1 and TRBJ2-5; 7 bases are a match to TRBD1. Near its end, the DNA agrees better with TRBJ2-7, so the J call may be wrong. Germline CDR1 reads SQVTM; CDR2 reads ANQGSEA. The CDR3 is 13 amino acids. The CDR3 loop is CSVEGGKGAEQYF. The CDR3 region has the DNA TGCAGCGTTGAAGGGGGAAAGGGGGCCGAGCAGTACTTC.

The chain carries TRBV6-1 and TRBJ2-7, with TRBD1 identical over 9 bases. CDR1 is MNHNS and CDR2 is SASEGT in the germline V gene. The CDR3 totals 15 residues. With V trimmed by 4 bases and J by 3 bases, 7 bases remained unmatched. CDR3 protein: CASSAGTGKGYEQYF. CDR3 bases: TGTGCCAGCAGTGCGGGGACAGGGAAGGGCTACGAGCAGTACTTC.

V usage is TRBV7-9 and J usage is TRBJ1-1; 8 bases fit TRBD1. Germline-derived CDR1 and CDR2 are SEHNR and FQNEAQ (reference sequence). With 7 bases clipped from V and 2 bases from J, the junction kept 12 bases outside the gene matches. CDR3 length: 16 residues. CDR3 bases: TGTGCCAGCACCCACACGAGGACAGGGCGAAACACTGAAGCTTTCTTT. This translates into CASTHTRTGRNTEAFF.

The V and J genes are TRBV27 and TRBJ1-6; the D is unclear. The CDR3 has 14 residues. In germline, CDR1 is MNHEY, CDR2 SMNVEV (reference sequence). The V end lost 3 bases, the J end lost 8 bases, and 11 bases lay between the germline ends. The DNA for the CDR3 is TGTGCCAGCAGTTTGAAATCGGTGGATTCACCCCTCCACTTT. Protein: CASSLKSVDSPLHF.

The gene calls are TRBV5-4 and TRBJ2-3; the match to TRBD2 covers 11 bases. CDR1 is SGHNT, CDR2 YYREEE, per germline (reference sequence). The ends lost 1 base at V and 8 bases at J; junction bases unmatched: 6. CDR3 length: 15 residues. Here the CDR3 reads CASSLSSGGSGTQYF. In nucleotides, the CDR3 is TGTGCCAGCAGCTTGTCTAGCGGGGGGTCGGGTACGCAGTATTTT.

This clone occurred a few times. The sample has other DNA sequences that encode this CDR3 too. J is TRBJ1-1 and V is TRBV7-9; D perhaps matches TRBD1 (6 bases). The germline CDR1 and CDR2 sequences are SEHNR and FQNEAQ (reference sequence). The V gene lost 0 bases and the J gene lost 1 base, with 6 bases spanning the gap. The CDR3 consists of 14 residues. The CDR3 loop reads CASSLAGGNTEAFF. In nucleotides, the CDR3 is TGTGCCAGCAGCTTAGCAGGGGGGAACACTGAAGCTTTCTTT.

This clone was counted once. The identical CDR3 is also encoded by other nucleotide sequences in the sample. The chain combines TRBV28 with TRBJ1-1; D not resolved. CDR1 is MDHEN, CDR2 SYDVKM, per germline. The germline V and J ends were trimmed by 5 bases and 1 base, with 8 bases remaining between them. The CDR3 runs 13 residues. The CDR3, as DNA: TGTGCCAGCAGTGCCGGCGGGAACACTGAAGCTTTCTTT. This sequence encodes CASSAGGNTEAFF.

The rearrangement links TRBV5-1 to TRBJ2-2; the match to TRBD1 covers 9 bases. Unmatched junction bases numbered 7, after V lost 5 bases and J lost 5 bases. The germline CDR1 and CDR2 sequences are SGHRS and YFSETQ. The CDR3 runs 15 residues. CDR3 region: CASRFTTGGTGELFF. The CDR3, as DNA: TGCGCCAGCAGATTTACGACAGGGGGTACCGGGGAGCTGTTTTTT.

The chain is built from TRBV5-4 and TRBJ2-2; 9 bases agree with TRBD2. This CDR3 region has 15 residues. Germline loops: CDR1 SGHNT, CDR2 YYREEE (reference sequence). Losses at the gene ends were 2 bases for V and 5 bases for J; bases not matched to a gene: 4. CDR3 amino acids: CASSFNLAGTGELFF. The CDR3 nucleotides are TGTGCCAGCAGCTTCAACCTAGCGGGGACCGGGGAGCTGTTTTTT.

V gene TRBV7-9 combines with J gene TRBJ1-2; D is perhaps TRBD1 (5 bases). Germline CDR1 and CDR2: SEHNR and FQNEAQ (reference sequence). Trimming pared 7 bases from V and 5 bases from J, leaving 17 bases between. This CDR3 spans 14 amino acids. CDR3 amino acids: CASTQAGQRYGYTF. CDR3 bases: TGTGCCAGCACCCAAGCAGGGCAACGTTATGGCTACACCTTC.